This record covers a single T cell receptor beta chain. Sequencing was performed with immunoSEQ multiplex PCR; in TCRdb, only in-frame clones are kept and a portion is missing. The data hold tens of thousands of clones, with 85% to 90% observed a single time. The V gene lost 5 bases and the J gene lost 5 bases, with 13 bases spanning the gap. The CDR3 runs to 13 residues. The sample belongs to a study of T cell responses to AZD1222 COVID-19 vaccine. The source material was peripheral blood, sampled on day 0 of AZD1222 vaccination. The TCR sequence derives from an adult in good health. V usage is TRBV12-3 or TRBV12-4 and J usage is TRBJ2-7; possible D gene TRBD1, 6 bases. The CDR3 region has the DNA TGTGCCAGCAGTGTTGAAGGGGACAACGAGCAGTACTTC. Translating gives CASSVEGDNEQYF.